The clone carrying this T cell receptor beta chain was detected only a few times. Its antigen is as yet unknown. This sample is part of a study of CD8 T cells in Susac syndrome. Study-wide results and limits: As acknowledged by the study, its TCR sequencing and HLA analysis included a relatively small number of individuals.

Deletions cut 0 bases from V and 3 bases from J, with 6 bases between. Germline assignment: CDR1 SGHRS and CDR2 YFSETQ. The CDR3 consists of 13 residues. An amount of RNA that ranged from roughly 0.5 to 1 ug was reverse transcribed with random hexamers. MiXCR, run by TCRdb on the immunoSEQ multiplex PCR reads, gives a single entry per CDR3 protein. The sample shows 80,000 or so distinct CDR3 sequences, around 93% of them seen only once. Sequencing input: CD4+ T cells from PBMCs. This sequence was found in a human donor with Susac syndrome. The rearrangement joins TRBV5-1 to TRBJ2-5; D not resolved. CDR3 region: CASSLGSEETQYF. The CDR3 DNA reads TGCGCCAGCAGCTTGGGTAGTGAAGAGACCCAGTACTTC. Based on the CDR3 plus reference TRBV5-1 and TRBJ2-5, the full variable domain is KAGVTQTPRYLIKTRGQQVTLSCSPISGHRSVSWYQQTPGQGLQFLFEYFSETQRNKGNFPGRFSGRQFSNSRSEMNVSTLELGDSALYLCASSLGSEETQYFGPGTRLLVL.